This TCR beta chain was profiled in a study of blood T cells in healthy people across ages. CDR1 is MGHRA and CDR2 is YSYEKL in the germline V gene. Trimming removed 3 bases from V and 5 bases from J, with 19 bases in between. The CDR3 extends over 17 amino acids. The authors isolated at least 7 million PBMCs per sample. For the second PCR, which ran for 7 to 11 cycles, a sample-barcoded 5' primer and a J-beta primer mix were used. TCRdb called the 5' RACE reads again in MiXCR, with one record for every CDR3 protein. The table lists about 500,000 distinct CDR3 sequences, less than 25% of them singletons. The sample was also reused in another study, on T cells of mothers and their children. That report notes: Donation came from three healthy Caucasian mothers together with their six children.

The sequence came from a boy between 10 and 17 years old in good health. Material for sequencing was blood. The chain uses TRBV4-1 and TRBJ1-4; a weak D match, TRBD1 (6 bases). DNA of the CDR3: TGCGCCAGCAGCCAGCGCCAAACGGGGGACACCAATGAAAAACTGTTTTTT. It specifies CASSQRQTGDTNEKLFF.